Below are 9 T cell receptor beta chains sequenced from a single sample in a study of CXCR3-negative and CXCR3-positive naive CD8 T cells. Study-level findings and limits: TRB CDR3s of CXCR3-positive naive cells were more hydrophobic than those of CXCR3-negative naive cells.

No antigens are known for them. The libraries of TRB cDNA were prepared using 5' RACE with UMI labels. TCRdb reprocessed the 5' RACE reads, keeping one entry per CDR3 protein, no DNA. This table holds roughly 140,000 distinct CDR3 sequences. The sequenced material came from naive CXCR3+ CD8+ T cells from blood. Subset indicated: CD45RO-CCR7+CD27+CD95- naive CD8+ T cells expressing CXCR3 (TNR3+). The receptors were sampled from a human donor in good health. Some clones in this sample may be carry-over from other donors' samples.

CDR3 amino acids: CASSPAPVRAADTQYF. The V and J genes are TRBV27 and TRBJ2-3; TCRdb's assignment of TRBD1 cannot be checked, as there is no DNA. The CDR3 is 16 residues long. Germline V gives CDR1 MNHEY, CDR2 SMNVEV (reference sequence).

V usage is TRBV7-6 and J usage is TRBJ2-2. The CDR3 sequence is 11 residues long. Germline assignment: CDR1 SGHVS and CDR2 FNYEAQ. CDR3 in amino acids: CASFLGGELFF.

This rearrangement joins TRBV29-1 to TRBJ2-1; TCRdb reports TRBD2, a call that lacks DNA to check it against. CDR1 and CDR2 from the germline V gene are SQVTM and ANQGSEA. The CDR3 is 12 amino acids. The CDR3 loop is CSSGTAGHEQFF.

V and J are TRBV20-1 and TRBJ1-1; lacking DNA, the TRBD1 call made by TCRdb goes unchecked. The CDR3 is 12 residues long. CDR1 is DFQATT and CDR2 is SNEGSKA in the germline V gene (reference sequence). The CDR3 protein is CSALRGNTEAFF.

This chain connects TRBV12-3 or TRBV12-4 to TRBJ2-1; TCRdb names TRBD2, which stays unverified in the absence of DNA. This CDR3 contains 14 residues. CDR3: CASSLGGVWNEQFF.

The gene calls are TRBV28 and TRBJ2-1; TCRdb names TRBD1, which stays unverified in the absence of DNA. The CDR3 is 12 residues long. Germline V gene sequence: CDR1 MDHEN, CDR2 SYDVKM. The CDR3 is CASGLRGMEQFF.

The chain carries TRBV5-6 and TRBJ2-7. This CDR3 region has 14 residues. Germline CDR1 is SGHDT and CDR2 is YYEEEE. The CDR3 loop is CASSPGFSSYEQYF.

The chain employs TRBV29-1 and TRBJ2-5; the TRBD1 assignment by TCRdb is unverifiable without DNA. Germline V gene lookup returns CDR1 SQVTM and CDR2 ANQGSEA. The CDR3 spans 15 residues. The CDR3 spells CSVSGGADSTETQYF.

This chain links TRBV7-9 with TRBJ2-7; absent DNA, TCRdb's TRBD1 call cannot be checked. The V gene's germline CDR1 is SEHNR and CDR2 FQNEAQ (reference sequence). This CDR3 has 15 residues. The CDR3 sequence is CASSSGTGPSYEQYF.